These T cell receptor beta chains were read from a single sample in a study of siplizumab effects on memory and regulatory T cells. Sequencing was performed with immunoSEQ multiplex PCR; in TCRdb, only in-frame clones are kept and a portion is missing. This table holds some 100,000 clones, 80% to 95% found once. The sequenced sample was CD4+ T cells sorted from blood. The receptors originated from a human donor in good health. Some clones in this sample may be carry-over from other donors' samples. Both conserved end residues are part of each CDR3. D genes are given only for firm matches. Some rows have no size entry. The others give once, few or many, or a class for an expanded clone.

V gene,J gene,clone size,CDR3 length,D gene,CDR3 protein,CDR3 DNA
TRBV9,TRBJ2-1,NA,14,NA,CASSAPTLGSEQFF,TGTGCCAGCAGCGCCCCTACGCTGGGGAGTGAGCAGTTCTTC
TRBV18,TRBJ2-5,NA,12,NA,CASSPSPQTQYF,TGTGCCAGCTCCCCCAGTCCCCAGACCCAGTACTTC
TRBV9,TRBJ2-3,NA,14,TRBD2,CASSRLAGTDTQYF,TGTGCCAGCAGCCGACTAGCGGGAACAGATACGCAGTATTTT
TRBV19,TRBJ2-3,NA,17,NA,CASSIGLWASSTDTQYF,TGTGCCAGTAGTATAGGATTATGGGCTAGCAGCACAGATACGCAGTATTTT
TRBV6-1,TRBJ2-3,few,12,NA,CASGERPDTQYF,TGTGCCTCAGGGGAGAGACCAGATACGCAGTATTTT
TRBV2,TRBJ2-7,NA,14,NA,CASKPQAGANEQYF,TGTGCCAGCAAACCCCAGGCAGGGGCAAACGAGCAGTACTTC
TRBV6-5,TRBJ2-2,NA,16,TRBD2,CASSSRKLASTGELFF,TGTGCCAGCAGTTCCCGAAAACTAGCGAGCACCGGGGAGCTGTTTTTT
TRBV4-2,TRBJ2-7,NA,15,NA,CASSQEQAAGYEQYF,TGTGCCAGCAGCCAAGAACAGGCCGCGGGCTACGAGCAGTACTTC
TRBV6-4,TRBJ2-1,NA,12,TRBD1,CASRSAGGGKFF,TGTGCCAGCCGGAGTGCAGGGGGTGGTAAGTTCTTC
TRBV25-1,TRBJ1-1,NA,13,NA,CASSQFAGAEAFF,TGTGCCAGCAGTCAGTTTGCGGGGGCTGAAGCTTTCTTT
TRBV19,TRBJ2-6,NA,16,TRBD2,CASRREAGAGANVLTF,TGTGCCAGTAGAAGGGAAGCGGGAGCTGGGGCCAACGTCCTGACTTTC
TRBV27,TRBJ2-7,NA,13,TRBD2,CASSGTNDYEQYF,TGTGCCAGCAGCGGGACTAATGACTACGAGCAGTACTTC
TRBV7-2,TRBJ2-7,NA,16,TRBD2,CASSLDWTSGTYEQYF,TGTGCCAGCAGCTTAGATTGGACTAGCGGAACCTACGAGCAGTACTTC
TRBV4-2,TRBJ1-4,once,15,NA,CASSQEWDSNEKLFF,TGTGCCAGCAGCCAAGAGTGGGATTCTAATGAAAAACTGTTTTTT
TRBV2,TRBJ2-3,few,11,NA,CASLLADTQYF,TGTGCCAGCTTGCTGGCGGATACGCAGTATTTT
TRBV14,TRBJ2-7,NA,13,NA,CASSLHSSYEQYF,TGTGCCAGCAGCCTACATAGCTCCTACGAGCAGTACTTC
TRBV9,TRBJ1-4,NA,15,NA,CASSVDSRPGEKLFF,TGTGCCAGCAGCGTAGATTCTCGCCCCGGTGAAAAACTGTTTTTT
TRBV5-4,TRBJ1-1,NA,13,NA,CASSLVGASEAFF,TGTGCCAGCAGCTTGGTGGGGGCGAGTGAAGCTTTCTTT
TRBV19,TRBJ2-2,NA,17,TRBD1,CAVPPDRGLPITGELFF,TGTGCCGTCCCCCCGGACAGGGGGCTTCCAATAACCGGGGAGCTGTTTTTT
TRBV7-6,TRBJ2-6,NA,19,TRBD1,CASSLYTGQVLSGANVLTF,TGTGCCAGCAGCCTCTACACGGGACAGGTCCTCTCTGGGGCCAACGTCCTGACTTTC
TRBV28,TRBJ2-7,once,16,TRBD2,CARGKLAGEGSYEQYF,TGTGCCAGGGGTAAACTGGCGGGAGAAGGCTCCTACGAGCAGTACTTC
TRBV11-2,TRBJ2-1,NA,15,NA,CASSLQVSSYNEQFF,TGTGCCAGCAGTCTTCAGGTTAGCTCCTACAATGAGCAGTTCTTC
TRBV4-1,TRBJ1-2,NA,14,NA,CASSQLDRKDGYTF,TGCGCCAGCAGCCAACTGGATAGGAAGGACGGCTACACCTTC
TRBV5-6,TRBJ1-5,NA,16,NA,CASSLAAGGRNQPQHF,TGTGCCAGCAGCTTGGCTGCAGGAGGACGCAATCAGCCCCAGCATTTT
TRBV28,TRBJ2-7,NA,15,NA,CASSSQGSLRDEQYF,TGTGCCAGCAGTTCACAGGGCTCCCTAAGAGACGAGCAGTACTTC
TRBV28,TRBJ1-6,NA,16,TRBD1,CASSSRGSGGNSPLHF,TGTGCCAGCAGTTCCAGGGGGTCTGGCGGGAATTCACCCCTCCACTTT
TRBV30,TRBJ1-3,NA,16,NA,CAWRPGWDTSGNTIYF,TGTGCCTGGAGGCCCGGCTGGGACACCTCTGGAAACACCATATATTTT
TRBV19,TRBJ2-1,NA,15,TRBD1,CASTKSGTADNEQFF,TGTGCCAGTACCAAGTCCGGGACAGCTGACAATGAGCAGTTCTTC
TRBV5-1,TRBJ2-7,NA,15,NA,CASRIQSGTLYEQYF,TGCGCCAGCAGGATACAAAGCGGGACACTCTACGAGCAGTACTTC
TRBV11-3,TRBJ2-1,NA,16,TRBD2,CASSFGVAGGVGEQFF,TGTGCCAGCAGCTTTGGGGTGGCGGGAGGGGTTGGTGAGCAGTTCTTC
TRBV18,TRBJ1-5,NA,16,TRBD1,CASSPGQGASNQPQHF,TGTGCCAGCTCACCAGGACAGGGGGCCAGCAATCAGCCCCAGCATTTT
TRBV18,TRBJ2-1,once,12,NA,CASSPPSGAMFF,TGTGCCAGCTCACCGCCATCGGGTGCGATGTTCTTC
TRBV19,TRBJ1-2,NA,15,TRBD1,CASSTSRQGIYGYTF,TGTGCCAGTAGTACTTCGCGACAGGGGATTTATGGCTACACCTTC
TRBV2,TRBJ2-7,NA,15,TRBD1,CASSAWDRGPGEQYF,TGTGCCAGCAGTGCCTGGGACAGGGGTCCAGGGGAGCAGTACTTC
TRBV19,TRBJ1-5,NA,14,NA,CASKSELGNQPQHF,TGTGCCAGTAAGAGCGAGTTGGGCAATCAGCCCCAGCATTTT
TRBV19,TRBJ2-3,NA,16,TRBD1,CASSIEQGADTDTQYF,TGTGCCAGTAGTATAGAGCAGGGGGCGGACACAGATACGCAGTATTTT
TRBV2,TRBJ2-7,NA,14,NA,CASSERVSSYEQYF,TGTGCCAGCAGTGAACGGGTGAGCTCCTACGAGCAGTACTTC
TRBV11-2,TRBJ2-1,NA,14,TRBD2,CASSSNLAGGPQFF,TGTGCCAGCAGCTCAAACTTAGCGGGAGGCCCTCAGTTCTTC
TRBV19,TRBJ2-7,NA,14,NA,CASRGTVSSYEQYF,TGTGCCAGCCGAGGGACGGTGAGCTCCTACGAGCAGTACTTC
TRBV7-9,TRBJ1-1,NA,12,NA,CASSLGGETTFF,TGTGCCAGCAGCTTAGGAGGGGAGACGACTTTCTTT
TRBV19,TRBJ2-2,NA,17,NA,CASSAENSVGKGRELFF,TGTGCCAGTAGTGCGGAAAACAGCGTCGGCAAGGGTCGGGAGCTGTTTTTT
TRBV10-3,TRBJ2-3,once,14,NA,CAIGLPDPTDTQYF,TGTGCCATCGGGCTGCCGGACCCCACAGATACGCAGTATTTT
TRBV6-1,TRBJ1-1,once,14,NA,CASTQTGTRTEAFF,TGTGCCAGCACCCAAACGGGAACTAGGACTGAAGCTTTCTTT
TRBV19,TRBJ1-4,NA,14,NA,CASSPRGRIEKLFF,TGTGCCAGTAGCCCACGGGGGCGGATTGAAAAACTGTTTTTT
TRBV6-5,TRBJ2-3,NA,14,NA,CASSYRLPADTQYF,TGTGCCAGCAGTTACCGGCTACCTGCAGATACGCAGTATTTT
TRBV19,TRBJ2-6,NA,14,NA,CASSADSGANVLTF,TGTGCCAGTAGTGCCGACTCTGGGGCCAACGTCCTGACTTTC
TRBV6-1,TRBJ2-7,NA,13,NA,CASSADGTYEQYF,TGTGCCAGCAGTGCGGACGGGACCTACGAGCAGTACTTC
TRBV6-1,TRBJ1-1,NA,14,NA,CASSGGLLNTEAFF,TGTGCCAGCAGTGGAGGACTGTTGAACACTGAAGCTTTCTTT
TRBV7-6,TRBJ1-2,NA,16,TRBD1,CASSSPSTGDNYGYTF,TGTGCCAGCAGCTCCCCCTCGACAGGGGACAACTATGGCTACACCTTC
TRBV30,TRBJ2-7,few,11,TRBD1,CAWDRGYEQYF,TGTGCCTGGGACAGGGGTTACGAGCAGTACTTC
TRBV6-5,TRBJ1-2,once,14,NA,CASSWNQGFYGYTF,TGTGCCAGCTCATGGAATCAGGGTTTCTATGGCTACACCTTC
TRBV25-1,TRBJ2-7,NA,13,NA,CASSEFGDYEQYF,TGTGCCAGCAGTGAATTCGGGGACTACGAGCAGTACTTC
TRBV6-5,TRBJ2-3,NA,15,TRBD2,CASSYSPTSPDTQYF,TGTGCCAGCAGTTACTCCCCGACTAGCCCAGATACGCAGTATTTT
TRBV7-9,TRBJ2-7,NA,18,TRBD2,CASSLRASASGSLNEQYF,TGTGCCAGCAGCTTGAGGGCTTCGGCTAGCGGGAGCCTCAACGAGCAGTACTTC
TRBV14,TRBJ2-2,NA,15,NA,CASSPRLSNTGELFF,TGTGCCAGCAGCCCCCGACTATCGAACACCGGGGAGCTGTTTTTT
TRBV28,TRBJ1-1,NA,13,NA,CASRPFLQGEAFF,TGTGCCAGCAGACCCTTTCTTCAGGGTGAAGCTTTCTTT
TRBV5-1,TRBJ1-1,NA,14,NA,CASSLVSLNTEAFF,TGCGCCAGCAGCTTGGTTAGTTTGAACACTGAAGCTTTCTTT
TRBV6-6,TRBJ1-2,NA,15,NA,CASSYSARLAYGYTF,TGTGCCAGCAGTTACTCGGCACGGCTGGCCTATGGCTACACCTTC
TRBV19,TRBJ2-3,NA,15,NA,CASSTQDPITDTQYF,TGTGCCAGTAGTACACAAGACCCCATCACAGATACGCAGTATTTT